These 24 T cell receptor beta chains share one sample of origin, sequenced in a study of CD8+CD57+ T cells in acquired aplastic anemia. Profiles of TCR beta VDJ and CDR3 were generated from a genomic DNA template. TCRdb reprocessed the reads with MiXCR, giving one entry per CDR3 protein. The sample records approximately 250,000 distinct CDR3 sequences, approximately 80% being singletons. The sequenced patients had an expansion of CD8+CD57+ cells seen by flow cytometry. Sequenced material: sorted CD4+, CD8+, or CD8+CD57+ T cells (not recorded which) from PBMCs. The receptors stem from a human donor with aplastic anemia.

The chain combines TRBV7-8 with TRBJ2-6, with D possibly called TRBD1 or TRBD2 (5 bases each). The CDR3 loop spans 15 amino acids. The V end lost 6 bases, the J end lost 19 bases, and 28 bases lay between the germline ends. Germline CDR1 is SGHVS and CDR2 is FQNEAQ. In nucleotides, the CDR3 is TGTGCCAGCAGGAGGGGCGAGAATCCCACCCCTCCACTTACTTTC. It translates to CASRRGENPTPPLTF.

This clonotype was picked up one time. The conserved final phenylalanine or tryptophan is absent from the CDR3, which likely points to a read error. The DNA is omitted, as the CDR3 cannot be located on it reliably, and the CDR3 follows TCRdb's listing. The V call is TRBV7-8, the J call TRBJ2-3; TRBD1 was called by the table and not checked on the DNA. Germline CDR1 reads SGHVS; CDR2 reads FQNEAQ. The CDR3 is 13 residues long, counting both termini. Here the CDR3 reads CASRFRGSADYYY.

This clonotype was seen a few times. This sequence joins TRBV11-3 and TRBJ2-5; D might be TRBD1 or TRBD2, each matching 6 bases. The CDR3 spans 16 residues. Trimming shortened V by 0 bases and J by 2 bases, and 13 bases separated the two germline ends. Germline V CDR1 and CDR2: SGHNT, YENEEA. CDR3 DNA sequence: TGTGCCAGCAGCTTAGATCTGACAGGAGGGCAAGAGACCCAGTACTTC. Translated, it gives CASSLDLTGGQETQYF.

A few counts support this clonotype. The missing conserved phenylalanine or tryptophan at the end of this CDR3 makes a read error likely. The DNA is omitted, as the CDR3 cannot be located on it reliably, and the CDR3 follows TCRdb's listing. The J gene is TRBJ2-1, the V gene TRBV7-2; no check of the table's D call, TRBD1, against the DNA was made. Germline CDR1 is SGHTA and CDR2 is FQGNSA. Including both end residues, the CDR3 is 13 amino acids long. CDR3 in amino acids: CASSFGGGADYGY.

A note on this clonotype: A read error is likely, as this CDR3 ends without the conserved phenylalanine or tryptophan. This rearrangement joins TRBV2 to TRBJ2-3, with 8 bases lining up with TRBD2. The J call may be incorrect, as the DNA end agrees better with TRBJ2-2. The CDR3 contains 14 residues. In germline, CDR1 is SNHLY, CDR2 FYNNEI. CDR3 in amino acids: CASSYAGGPETLFV. CDR3 DNA sequence: TGTGCCAGCAGTTATGCGGGAGGTCCTGAGACGCTGTTTGTT.

A remark on this clonotype: This is likely a read error, given that the CDR3 carries no conserved phenylalanine or tryptophan at its end. The DNA is omitted, as the CDR3 cannot be located on it reliably, and the CDR3 follows TCRdb's listing. The chain joins TRBV7-9 to TRBJ1-2; the D call in the table, TRBD1, was not verified against the DNA. Counting both end residues, the CDR3 totals 13 amino acids. In germline, CDR1 is SEHNR, CDR2 FQNEAQ (reference sequence). The CDR3 is CASSFQRSGGYDE.

V is TRBV7-6 and J is TRBJ1-2, with D tentatively TRBD1 (6 bases). This CDR3 is built from 15 residues. The germline gives CDR1 SGHVS, CDR2 FNYEAQ. The V end was cut by 5 bases, the J end by 9 bases, with 22 bases between. This CDR3 reads CASSQTGGYEQCYTF. CDR3 sequence (DNA): TGTGCCAGCAGCCAGACAGGCGGCTACGAGCAGTGCTACACCTTC.

The chain uses TRBV7-8 and TRBJ1-5; weak D call: TRBD1 (5 bases). Germline CDR1 and CDR2: SGHVS and FQNEAQ. Trimming shortened V by 3 bases and J by 6 bases, and 18 bases separated the two germline ends. This CDR3 comprises 16 residues. The CDR3, as DNA: TGTGCCAGCAGCTTTGGGGGGGACGGGAGGGTTCAGCCCCAGCATTTT. Amino acids: CASSFGGDGRVQPQHF.

The chain is built from TRBV2 and TRBJ2-1; D might be TRBD2 (6 bases). V lost 8 bases and J 8 bases, leaving 10 bases between the germline ends. The germline CDR1 and CDR2 sequences are SNHLY and FYNNEI. The CDR3 covers 11 residues. The CDR3 DNA sequence: TGTGCCAGCGGAGGGATCCATGAGCAGTTCTTC. Translation gives CASGGIHEQFF.

The chain couples TRBV7-2 to TRBJ1-6; D not certain. The CDR3 extends over 12 amino acids. Germline CDR1 and CDR2: SGHTA and FQGNSA. V was shortened by 3 bases and J by 7 bases, with 4 bases between the two germline ends. As DNA, the CDR3 is TGTGCCAGCAGCTTCTGGAATTCACCCCTCCACTTT. This sequence encodes CASSFWNSPLHF.

The V call is TRBV9, the J call TRBJ1-1, with a weak D call TRBD1 (5 bases). Per germline, CDR1 SGDLS and CDR2 YYNGEE. CDR3 size: 16 residues. The V end was cut by 7 bases, the J end by 4 bases, with 23 bases between. The CDR3 DNA follows: TGTGCCAGCGGCGGGGCTCCCGTCGTCTTGAGCACTGAAGCTTTCTTT. Protein sequence: CASGGAPVVLSTEAFF.

This chain connects TRBV12-5 to TRBJ2-7; TRBD2 matches 8 bases. The J call may be wrong; the DNA end is better matched by TRBJ2-5. Germline CDR1 reads LGHNT; CDR2 reads FRNRAP. The length of the CDR3 is 15 residues. This chain's CDR3 is CASSNSGTWGETQYF. CDR3 in DNA: TGTGCTAGTAGCAATAGCGGGACTTGGGGAGAGACCCAGTACTTC.

The chain has TRBV9 and TRBJ1-1; the D is unclear. With 3 bases removed from V and 12 bases from J, the gap between germline ends came to 24 bases. Germline V gene data show CDR1 as SGDLS and CDR2 as YYNGEE. The CDR3 is 15 amino acids. CDR3 sequence reads: CASSADRASYNSPFF. CDR3 DNA sequence: TGTGCCAGCAGCGCCGACCGCGCCTCCTATAATTCACCTTTCTTT.

This sequence joins TRBV19 and TRBJ1-3; D not certain. Trimming took 2 bases from V and 4 from J, leaving 3 bases between them. The V gene's germline CDR1 is LNHDA and CDR2 SQIVND (reference sequence). This CDR3 comprises 12 residues. CDR3 protein: CASSIRGNTIYF. DNA for the CDR3: TGTGCCAGTAGTATACGGGGAAACACCATATATTTT. The full variable domain, in which reference TRBV19 and TRBJ1-3 provide the parts outside the CDR3, is DGGITQSPKYLFRKEGQNVTLSCEQNLNHDAMYWYRQDPGQGLRLIYYSQIVNDFQKGDIAEGYSVSREKKESFPLTVTSAQKNPTAFYLCASSIRGNTIYFGEGSWLTVV.

As to this clonotype: The junction departs from the called germline gene at one end, perhaps through a read error. The chain is built from TRBV15 and TRBJ1-5, with unresolved D. CDR1 and CDR2 from the germline V gene are LNHNV and YYDKDF (reference sequence). This CDR3 contains 14 residues. CDR3: CATSRASNQQTQHF. In nucleotides, the CDR3 is TGTGCCACCAGCAGAGCTTCAAACCAACAGACCCAGCACTTT.

Note on this clonotype: Because the CDR3 is missing its conserved closing phenylalanine or tryptophan, this is likely a read error. It is unclear where the CDR3 begins or ends on the DNA, so no DNA is shown, and the CDR3 is as TCRdb lists it. This chain links TRBV24-1 with TRBJ1-5; the D segment call TRBD1 is taken from the table without a DNA check. The CDR3 totals 15 residues, both ends included. Germline loops: CDR1 KGHDR, CDR2 SFDVKD. CDR3 in amino acids: CATRAPGHLDQPHQV.

The V gene is TRBV5-4, the J gene TRBJ1-6, with unresolved D. The CDR3 covers 16 residues. Trimming took 1 base from V and 3 from J, leaving 11 bases between them. The V gene's germline CDR1 is SGHNT and CDR2 YYREEE (reference sequence). As DNA, the CDR3 is TGTGCCAGCAGCTTGAGTAGCGGCGGCTATAATTCACCCCTCCACTTT. It yields the protein CASSLSSGGYNSPLHF.

A remark on this clonotype: No conserved phenylalanine or tryptophan is present at the end of the CDR3, so a read error is the likely explanation. The DNA is omitted, as the CDR3 cannot be located on it reliably, and the CDR3 follows TCRdb's listing. This sequence joins TRBV7-3 and TRBJ2-4. The V gene's germline CDR1 is SGHTA and CDR2 FQGTGA. Including both end residues, the CDR3 is 12 amino acids long. The CDR3 protein is CASRAGGSTKYV.

The chain joins TRBV2 to TRBJ2-1; D uncertain. The CDR3 runs to 13 residues. Germline-derived CDR1 and CDR2 are SNHLY and FYNNEI. Deletions cut 3 bases from V and 8 bases from J, with 11 bases between. In DNA form, the CDR3 reads TGTGCCAGCAGTGAGTCGTGGATCCATGAGCAGTTCTTC. Its protein product is CASSESWIHEQFF.

The rearrangement links TRBV15 to TRBJ2-3; possibly TRBD1 or TRBD2 for D (6 bases each). The CDR3 totals 13 residues. Trimming removed 10 bases from V and 13 bases from J, with 24 bases in between. Germline assignment: CDR1 LNHNV and CDR2 YYDKDF (reference sequence). The CDR3, as DNA: TGTGCCAGCGGGGACGGGGGCATAGATTCGGAGTATTTT. This translates into CASGDGGIDSEYF.

The chain recombines TRBV7-9 with TRBJ2-5; either TRBD1 or TRBD2 may fit D (5 bases each). V lost 4 bases and J 3 bases, leaving 15 bases between the germline ends. This CDR3 is 15 amino acids long. Germline loops: CDR1 SEHNR, CDR2 FQNEAQ (reference sequence). The CDR3 protein is CASSSSGAEEETQYF. In DNA, the CDR3 is TGTGCCAGCAGCTCCAGTGGGGCGGAGGAAGAGACCCAGTACTTC.

The V call is TRBV7-8, the J call TRBJ2-3; no reliable D call. V lost 2 bases and J lost 6, with 12 bases in between. The CDR3 spans 14 residues. The germline gives CDR1 SGHVS, CDR2 FQNEAQ. The CDR3 coding sequence is TGTGCCAGCAGCTTACCGGCAGACCCCGATACGCAGTATTTT. Protein product: CASSLPADPDTQYF.

This clonotype was recorded only once. V and J are TRBV7-9 and TRBJ1-2, with TRBD1 matching 7 bases. The CDR3 sequence is 13 residues long. V trimming: 3 bases; J trimming: 6 bases; junction bases outside the gene matches: 4. Per germline, CDR1 SEHNR and CDR2 FQNEAQ (reference sequence). The CDR3 nucleotides are TGTGCCAGCAGCTTTGGCCAGGGGGATGGCTACACCTTC. Its translation is CASSFGQGDGYTF. The whole variable domain, filled in from reference TRBV7-9 and TRBJ1-2, reads DTGVSQNPRHKITKRGQNVTFRCDPISEHNRLYWYRQTLGQGPEFLTYFQNEAQLEKSRLLSDRFSAERPKGSFSTLEIQRTEQGDSAMYLCASSFGQGDGYTFGSGTRLTVV.

J is TRBJ1-3 and V is TRBV20-1; 11 positions agree with TRBD1. J lost 4 bases, V lost 6 bases, and 11 bases had no gene match. The CDR3 runs 16 residues. Germline V gene sequence: CDR1 DFQATT, CDR2 SNEGSKA (reference sequence). CDR3 DNA sequence: TGCAGTGCGGACGAAGGACAGGGGGCGCTCGGAAACACCATATATTTT. It codes for CSADEGQGALGNTIYF.